A single sample is the source of the 28 T cell receptor beta chains below, sequenced in a study of shared clonotypes between healthy human individuals. CD8 cells classed as naive were CD45RO-negative and positively selected for CCR7, excluding terminally differentiated effector memory CD45RA+ cells. Sequencing used immunoSEQ multiplex PCR; TCRdb keeps in-frame clones, though not all of them. The sample has roughly 2.1 million clones, about 93% seen once. Specimen: naive CD8+ T cells from PBMCs. The receptors shown here come from a man between 18 and 29 years old in good health. Some clones in this sample may be carry-over from other donors' samples.

V gene TRBV7-9 combines with J gene TRBJ2-7; D possibly corresponds to TRBD2 (5 bases). The V end lost 5 bases, the J end lost 0 bases, and 14 bases lay between the germline ends. The CDR3 length is 15 residues. From germline, CDR1 is SEHNR and CDR2 FQNEAQ (reference sequence). The CDR3 loop is CASSPTRVSSYEQYF. CDR3 nucleotides: TGTGCCAGCAGCCCTACTAGGGTAAGCTCCTACGAGCAGTACTTC.

The CDR3 is CSVLLSEQFF. CDR3 coding DNA: TGCAGCGTCCTTCTCTCCGAGCAGTTCTTC. The genes are TRBV29-1 and TRBJ2-1; D is unclear. CDR3 length: 10 residues. The germline V gene encodes CDR1 SQVTM and CDR2 ANQGSEA. V lost 6 bases and J lost 10, with 10 bases in between.

This chain uses TRBV10-3 with TRBJ2-2, with TRBD2 matching over 7 bases. Per germline, CDR1 ENHRY and CDR2 SYGVKD. J gave up 2 bases and V 1 base, and 7 bases lay outside the gene matches. The CDR3 covers 17 residues. CDR3 residues: CAISELGGVSNTGELFF. CDR3 bases: TGTGCCATCAGTGAGTTGGGAGGGGTCAGCAACACCGGGGAGCTGTTTTTT.

The chain couples TRBV27 to TRBJ2-7; D may be TRBD2 (7 bases). Per the germline V gene, CDR1 is MNHEY and CDR2 is SMNVEV (reference sequence). The CDR3 is 16 residues long. V dropped 3 bases and J dropped 5 bases, with 20 bases sitting between them. DNA of the CDR3: TGTGCCAGCAGTTTGGTCTCACGGGGGGCTGGCGACGAGCAGTACTTC. Translation: CASSLVSRGAGDEQYF.

The CDR3 DNA reads TGTGCCAGCAGCTCCGGGACGGCTGCCTACGAGCAGTACTTC. Translating gives CASSSGTAAYEQYF. The chain links TRBV7-9 to TRBJ2-7; D may match TRBD1 or TRBD2 (5 bases each). The germline gives CDR1 SEHNR, CDR2 FQNEAQ (reference sequence). The V gene lost 4 bases and the J gene lost 2 bases, with 12 bases spanning the gap. The CDR3 is 14 residues long. Looking up the rest from reference TRBV7-9 and TRBJ2-7 gives the full variable domain: DTGVSQNPRHKITKRGQNVTFRCDPISEHNRLYWYRQTLGQGPEFLTYFQNEAQLEKSRLLSDRFSAERPKGSFSTLEIQRTEQGDSAMYLCASSSGTAAYEQYFGPGTRLTVT.

The chain recombines TRBV10-3 with TRBJ2-6, with D tentatively TRBD2 (6 bases). The CDR3 loop spans 16 amino acids. The germline V gene has CDR1 ENHRY and CDR2 SYGVKD. V gave up 1 base and J gave up 1 base, with 8 bases separating them. CDR3 in amino acids: CAISELEGSGANVLTF. The CDR3 DNA reads as TGTGCCATCAGTGAGTTGGAGGGTTCTGGGGCCAACGTCCTGACTTTC.

This clone has only one observation. V gene TRBV7-9 combines with J gene TRBJ1-1; D is unresolved. V shed 8 bases and J shed 0 bases, with 4 bases lying between them. CDR1 is SEHNR and CDR2 is FQNEAQ in the germline V gene (reference sequence). CDR3 length: 11 residues. Written as DNA, the CDR3 is TGTGCCAGCGCTCTGAACACTGAAGCTTTCTTT. Residues: CASALNTEAFF.

V is TRBV6-6 and J is TRBJ1-2, with 8 bases identical to TRBD1. This CDR3 has 14 residues. J was trimmed by 1 base and V by 7 bases; bases with no gene match: 5. The germline CDR1 and CDR2 sequences are MNHNY and SVGAGI (reference sequence). The CDR3 sequence: CASIRQGLNYGYTF. CDR3 DNA sequence: TGTGCCAGCATACGACAGGGGCTTAACTATGGCTACACCTTC.

V is TRBV28 and J is TRBJ2-1; D gene ambiguous. This CDR3 has 12 residues. Trimming pared 6 bases from V and 9 bases from J, leaving 12 bases between. The V gene's germline CDR1 is MDHEN and CDR2 SYDVKM. CDR3 nucleotide sequence: TGTGCCAGCAGCTCGACCGCGAGTGAGCAGTTCTTC. It is translated as CASSSTASEQFF.

The V call is TRBV4-1, the J call TRBJ1-2; D is unresolved. V lost 0 bases, J lost 2 bases, and 7 bases lay in between. Germline V gene lookup returns CDR1 MGHRA and CDR2 YSYEKL. This CDR3 contains 14 residues. CDR3 amino acids: CASSQDLSNYGYTF. For the CDR3, the DNA is TGCGCCAGCAGCCAAGATCTGTCAAACTATGGCTACACCTTC.

With regard to this clone: Other DNA sequences of this sample code for an identical CDR3. The gene calls are TRBV6-4 and TRBJ1-1; weak D call: TRBD1 (6 bases). This CDR3 contains 13 residues. In germline, CDR1 is MRHNA, CDR2 SNTAGT. Trimming shortened V by 2 bases and J by 6 bases, and 10 bases separated the two germline ends. The DNA of the CDR3 is TGTGCCAGCAGTGACACCAGGGGATCTGAAGCTTTCTTT. Protein: CASSDTRGSEAFF.

The J gene is TRBJ2-5, the V gene TRBV10-1, with TRBD1 as a possible D gene (6 bases). The CDR3 loop spans 16 amino acids. CDR1 WNHNN and CDR2 SYGVQD come from the germline V gene (reference sequence). Deletions cut 4 bases from V and 5 bases from J, with 20 bases between. CDR3: CASSASGQPYRETQYF. CDR3 sequence (DNA): TGCGCCAGCAGTGCCTCAGGACAGCCATACAGGGAGACCCAGTACTTC.

This chain links TRBV4-1 with TRBJ1-4; 7 bases align to TRBD1. CDR1 is MGHRA, CDR2 YSYEKL, per germline. The CDR3 is 17 amino acids. V dropped 0 bases and J dropped 8; count of bases not matched to a gene: 12. As DNA, the CDR3 is TGCGCCAGCAGCCAAGATTCCAACAGGGGACTACGGGAAAAACTGTTTTTT. This gives the protein CASSQDSNRGLREKLFF.

DNA of the CDR3: TGTGCCAGCAGCCCACCGGGACTAGCGGGATATTGGGTGAACGAGCAGTACTTC. Residues: CASSPPGLAGYWVNEQYF. The chain has TRBV11-1 and TRBJ2-7; 13 bases map to TRBD2. The CDR3 totals 18 residues. CDR1 and CDR2 from the germline V gene are SGHAT and FQDESV (reference sequence). J gave up 5 bases and V 5 bases, and 15 bases lay outside the gene matches.

The chain links TRBV6-6 to TRBJ2-7; D perhaps matches TRBD1 (5 bases). Germline CDR1 is MNHNY and CDR2 is SVGAGI (reference sequence). V was trimmed by 6 bases and J by 2 bases, leaving 11 bases between them. This CDR3 has 13 amino acids. CDR3 sequence: CASRLDSTYEQYF. The CDR3 DNA reads as TGTGCCAGCAGGTTAGACAGTACCTACGAGCAGTACTTC.

In nucleotides, the CDR3 is TGTGCCAGCGATACCCGGACAGGACCTCTCTCTGGAAACACCATATATTTT. Residues: CASDTRTGPLSGNTIYF. The rearrangement links TRBV7-9 to TRBJ1-3; 7 bases agree with TRBD1. This CDR3 region has 17 residues. The germline CDR1 and CDR2 sequences are SEHNR and FQNEAQ (reference sequence). The J segment lost 0 bases and the V segment lost 8 bases, leaving 13 bases of the junction unmatched.

The CDR3, as DNA: TGTGCCATCCAGGTAGACGGACCCTACGAGCAGTACTTC. This encodes CAIQVDGPYEQYF. The chain links TRBV10-3 to TRBJ2-7, with D hard to call. CDR3 length: 13 amino acids. V was trimmed by 8 bases and J by 2 bases, leaving 13 bases between them. Germline V lookup: CDR1 ENHRY, CDR2 SYGVKD.

The J gene is TRBJ2-1, the V gene TRBV7-2; D call uncertain. CDR1 and CDR2 (germline): SGHTA, FQGNSA. This CDR3 is 16 amino acids long. The V and J ends lost 1 base and 0 bases respectively, with 10 bases between them. This CDR3 reads CASSLVGVGSYNEQFF. CDR3 in DNA: TGTGCCAGCAGCTTAGTTGGCGTGGGCTCCTACAATGAGCAGTTCTTC.

The chain employs TRBV15 and TRBJ2-7; weak D call: TRBD2 (6 bases). This CDR3 region has 15 residues. The germline V and J ends were trimmed by 5 bases and 2 bases, with 16 bases remaining between them. CDR1 is LNHNV, CDR2 YYDKDF, per germline (reference sequence). CDR3 region: CATSGRPGGAYEQYF. CDR3 nucleotides: TGTGCCACCAGCGGGAGGCCGGGCGGGGCCTACGAGCAGTACTTC.

V usage is TRBV9 and J usage is TRBJ2-3; no clear D gene. The germline gives CDR1 SGDLS, CDR2 YYNGEE. The CDR3 spans 15 residues. V was pared by 3 bases and J by 3 bases, with 14 bases between. The CDR3 DNA follows: TGTGCCAGCAGCGCTCCAGGTGGCGAAACAGATACGCAGTATTTT. Translated, it gives CASSAPGGETDTQYF.

The chain couples TRBV10-3 to TRBJ2-7; 10 bases agree with TRBD2. From germline, CDR1 is ENHRY and CDR2 SYGVKD. V gave up 6 bases and J gave up 0 bases; unmatched junction bases: 5. The CDR3 is 15 residues long. The CDR3 sequence is CAIRPSGSFSYEQYF. CDR3 sequence (DNA): TGTGCCATCAGGCCTAGCGGGAGTTTCTCCTACGAGCAGTACTTC.

J is TRBJ2-2 and V is TRBV30; D is perhaps TRBD2 (6 bases). This CDR3 comprises 13 residues. Trimming took off 2 bases at V and 6 bases at J, with 10 bases between the two ends. In germline, CDR1 is GTSNPN, CDR2 SVGIG (reference sequence). CDR3 nucleotides: TGTGCCTGGAGTTTCACTAGCCCCGGGGAGCTGTTTTTT. Encoded protein: CAWSFTSPGELFF.

J is TRBJ1-2 and V is TRBV5-4, with D unresolved. V was pared by 5 bases and J by 0 bases, with 14 bases between. CDR3 length: 15 amino acids. Germline V gene data show CDR1 as SGHNT and CDR2 as YYREEE (reference sequence). The CDR3 spells CASSSHGRTNYGYTF. DNA of the CDR3: TGTGCCAGCAGTTCCCACGGACGGACTAACTATGGCTACACCTTC.

This clone was seen a single time. V is TRBV5-4 and J is TRBJ2-7; perhaps TRBD2 as D (6 bases). V gave up 7 bases and J gave up 2 bases, with 10 bases separating them. There are 12 residues in the CDR3. Germline V gene lookup returns CDR1 SGHNT and CDR2 YYREEE (reference sequence). The CDR3 loop reads CASGGGPYEQYF. The CDR3, as DNA: TGTGCCAGCGGGGGAGGTCCCTACGAGCAGTACTTC.

The chain has TRBV5-4 and TRBJ2-3; 8 positions match TRBD2. After removal of 7 bases from V and 2 bases from J, the junction contained 6 bases not matched to a gene. Germline V gives CDR1 SGHNT, CDR2 YYREEE (reference sequence). The CDR3 has 14 amino acids. The CDR3 protein is CASCPREVTDTQYF. The DNA of the CDR3 is TGTGCCAGCTGTCCGCGGGAGGTCACAGATACGCAGTATTTT.

This rearrangement joins TRBV27 to TRBJ2-2, with TRBD2 matching over 9 bases. Germline V gene sequence: CDR1 MNHEY, CDR2 SMNVEV (reference sequence). CDR3 length: 16 residues. J lost 2 bases, V lost 6 bases, and 7 bases had no gene match. CDR3 residues: CASSQLAGRNTGELFF. The CDR3 DNA sequence: TGTGCCAGCAGCCAGCTAGCGGGAAGAAACACCGGGGAGCTGTTTTTT.

The chain recombines TRBV7-8 with TRBJ2-5; a possible D gene is TRBD2 (6 bases). V was clipped by 1 base and J by 0 bases, with 15 bases between them. From germline, CDR1 is SGHVS and CDR2 FQNEAQ. CDR3 size: 17 residues. As DNA, the CDR3 is TGTGCCAGCAGCTTAGGAGGTGGCGGGACGGACCAAGAGACCCAGTACTTC. Its protein product is CASSLGGGGTDQETQYF.

The rearrangement links TRBV29-1 to TRBJ2-2, with TRBD1 matching over 7 bases. Germline values: CDR1 SQVTM, CDR2 ANQGSEA. This CDR3 contains 16 residues. Trimming cost V 6 bases and J 0 bases; bases outside gene matches: 10. CDR3 in DNA: TGCAGCGTCCAGCACCGGGACAGAGCGAACACCGGGGAGCTGTTTTTT. This gives the protein CSVQHRDRANTGELFF.